This T cell receptor beta chain was captured in a study of blood T cell repertoires in COVID-19. The CDR3 covers 16 residues. Looked up from germline, CDR1 is SGHRS and CDR2 is YFSETQ. Losses at the gene ends were 4 bases for V and 2 bases for J; bases not matched to a gene: 9. Method: immunoSEQ multiplex PCR; TCRdb's copy keeps in-frame clones and lacks some. Of around 50,000 clones listed, 88% were seen once; the top ten hold about a tenth. This receptor was taken from a man aged 50-60 years with active COVID-19. The sequencing input was peripheral blood. The V gene is TRBV5-1, the J gene TRBJ2-5; 9 nucleotides line up with TRBD1. The CDR3 nucleotides are TGCGCCAGCAGCCAAGGATCGACAGGGGGACAAGAGACCCAGTACTTC. It specifies CASSQGSTGGQETQYF. The variable domain in full, with the rest retrieved from reference TRBV5-1 and TRBJ2-5, is KAGVTQTPRYLIKTRGQQVTLSCSPISGHRSVSWYQQTPGQGLQFLFEYFSETQRNKGNFPGRFSGRQFSNSRSEMNVSTLELGDSALYLCASSQGSTGGQETQYFGPGTRLLVL.